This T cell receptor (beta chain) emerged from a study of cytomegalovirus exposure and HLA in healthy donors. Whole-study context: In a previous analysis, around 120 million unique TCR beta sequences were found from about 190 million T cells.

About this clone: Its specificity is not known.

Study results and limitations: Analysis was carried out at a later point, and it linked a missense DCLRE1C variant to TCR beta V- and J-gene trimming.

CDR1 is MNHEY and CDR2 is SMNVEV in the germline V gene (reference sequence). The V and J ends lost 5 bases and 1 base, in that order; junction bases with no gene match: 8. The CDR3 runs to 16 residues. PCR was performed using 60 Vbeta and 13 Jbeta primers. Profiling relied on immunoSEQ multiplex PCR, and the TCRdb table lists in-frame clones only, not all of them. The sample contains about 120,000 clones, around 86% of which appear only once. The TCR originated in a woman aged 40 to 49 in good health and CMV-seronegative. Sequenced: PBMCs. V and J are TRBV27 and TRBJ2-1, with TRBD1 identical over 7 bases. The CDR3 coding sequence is TGTGCCAGCAGTGAGCGGACAGGCGGGTCCTACAATGAGCAGTTCTTC. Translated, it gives CASSERTGGSYNEQFF.